This TCR beta chain was identified during a study of long-term antiretroviral therapy in people with HIV. General study points: It was observed that HIV repertoires exhibited narrower CDR3 length ranges than controls. Clones that had undergone expansion before ART dominated the repertoire at all time points. ART-treated samples gained diversity yet remained below transplant donor controls.

Survey-level immunoSEQ v3.0 assays were run. Using immunoSEQ multiplex PCR, the repertoire was profiled, and TCRdb retains in-frame clones only, with some absent. The profile shows about 9,100 clones, about 77% of them singletons. There was at least one pre-ART PBMC sample for each donor, plus at least two post-ART PBMC samples. This CDR3 is built from 19 residues. V was clipped by 0 bases and J by 1 base; unmatched bases: 11. CDR1 is LGHNA, CDR2 YSLEER, per germline. By sample fraction, this clone is medium-sized. The antigen is not known. The source is a man aged 25-45 years with HIV. Sequenced material: unsorted PBMCs, taken 0.4 years before starting antiretroviral therapy. J is TRBJ1-1 and V is TRBV4-3; 10 nucleotides match TRBD1. The CDR3 DNA reads as TGCGCCAGCAGCCAAGATGCGCTGGGGACAGGGGTACGGAACACTGAAGCTTTCTTT. This sequence encodes CASSQDALGTGVRNTEAFF.